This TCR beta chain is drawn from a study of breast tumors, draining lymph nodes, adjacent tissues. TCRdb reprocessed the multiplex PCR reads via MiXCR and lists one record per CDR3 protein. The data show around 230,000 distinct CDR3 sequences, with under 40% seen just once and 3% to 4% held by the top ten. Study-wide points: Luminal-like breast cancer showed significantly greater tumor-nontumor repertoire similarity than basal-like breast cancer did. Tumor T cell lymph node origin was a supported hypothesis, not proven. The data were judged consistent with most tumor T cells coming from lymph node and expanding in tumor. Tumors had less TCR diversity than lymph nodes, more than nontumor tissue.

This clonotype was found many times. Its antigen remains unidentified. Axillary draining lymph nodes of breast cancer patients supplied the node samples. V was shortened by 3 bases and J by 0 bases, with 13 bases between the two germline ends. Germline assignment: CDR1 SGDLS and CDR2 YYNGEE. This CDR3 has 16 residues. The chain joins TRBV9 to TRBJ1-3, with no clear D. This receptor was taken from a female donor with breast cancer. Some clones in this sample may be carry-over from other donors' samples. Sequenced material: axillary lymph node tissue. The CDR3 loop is CASSEAGIYSGNTIYF. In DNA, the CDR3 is TGTGCCAGCAGCGAGGCGGGGATATACTCTGGAAACACCATATATTTT.